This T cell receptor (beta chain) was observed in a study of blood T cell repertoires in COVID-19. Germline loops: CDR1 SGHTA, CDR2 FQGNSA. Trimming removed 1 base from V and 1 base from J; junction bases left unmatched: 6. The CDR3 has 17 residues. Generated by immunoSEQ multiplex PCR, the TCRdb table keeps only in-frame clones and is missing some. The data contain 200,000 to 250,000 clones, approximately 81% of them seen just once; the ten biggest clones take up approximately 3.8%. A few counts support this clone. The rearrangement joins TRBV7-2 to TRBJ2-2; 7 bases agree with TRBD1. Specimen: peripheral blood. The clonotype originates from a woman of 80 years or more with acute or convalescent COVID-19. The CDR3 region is CASSLEGTVGNTGELFF. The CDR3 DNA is TGTGCCAGCAGCTTAGAAGGGACAGTGGGGAACACCGGGGAGCTGTTTTTT.